The rows below give T cell receptor beta chains drawn from one sample of a study of blood T cells in healthy people across ages. One entry per CDR3 protein results from TCRdb running MiXCR on the 5' RACE reads. This table holds over 750,000 distinct CDR3 sequences, roughly 25% found once. This same sample was also part of a study on T cells of mothers and their children.

Sequencing used blood. These receptors all come from a boy between 5 and 17 years old in good health. CDR3s include the opening cysteine and the closing phenylalanine or tryptophan. Fields, in order: D gene, J gene, clone size, V gene, CDR3 DNA, CDR3 protein. D genes are given only for firm matches. Not all rows give a size; the values are once, few, many and, for expanded clones, a class.

.	TRBJ2-2	.	TRBV20-1	TGCAGTGCTCCACGGCCGGTTAGTCCCGGGGAGCTGTTTTTT	CSAPRPVSPGELFF
TRBD2	TRBJ2-7	.	TRBV10-3	TGTGCCATCATCGTGGGCGAGCGGGGGGGCCCCACCTACAAGCAGTACTTC	CAIIVGERGGPTYKQYF
.	TRBJ2-2	.	TRBV24-1	TGTGCCACCAGTGACCGAGGACTAATCAGTGGCACCGGGGAGCTGTTTTTT	CATSDRGLISGTGELFF
.	TRBJ2-1	.	TRBV5-1	TGCGCCAGCAGCTTGGCACAGGGCCCCTACAATGAGCAGTTCTTC	CASSLAQGPYNEQFF
.	TRBJ2-7	few	TRBV6-5	TGTGCCAGCAGTTACTTCCAACTCGGGTACGAGCAGTACTTC	CASSYFQLGYEQYF
.	TRBJ2-7	.	TRBV11-2	TGTGCCAGCAGCTTAGCTGACAACCACTACGAGCAGTACTTC	CASSLADNHYEQYF
.	TRBJ2-3	few	TRBV20-1	TGCAGTAGGTTCTGGGGTAGCGGCCGAATGGATACGCAGTATTTT	CSRFWGSGRMDTQYF
.	TRBJ2-7	few	TRBV4-3	TGCGCCAGCAGCCAAGATCGGGGCAGTTCCTACGAGCAGTACTTC	CASSQDRGSSYEQYF
TRBD2	TRBJ2-1	.	TRBV7-2	TGTGCCAGCAGCTTAGAGGTCCTAGCGGGAGGGCGAGGGCAGTTCTTC	CASSLEVLAGGRGQFF
.	TRBJ2-7	few	TRBV12-3/TRBV12-4	TGTGCCAGCAGTCTGGGGACCATCTTCACGGAGCAGTACTTC	CASSLGTIFTEQYF
.	TRBJ2-7	.	TRBV7-9	TGTGCCAGCAGCTCTTCGGGGGCATCCGAGCAGTACTTC	CASSSSGASEQYF
TRBD2	TRBJ2-1	.	TRBV29-1	TGCAGCTTCTTGACTAGCGGGAGCTATGAGCAGTTCTTC	CSFLTSGSYEQFF
.	TRBJ2-1	.	TRBV28	TGTGCCAGCAGTTCCGGCGCTTACATCTCGGGCAATGAGCAGTTCTTC	CASSSGAYISGNEQFF
.	TRBJ2-5	.	TRBV7-9	TGTGCCAGCAGCTCCACGTCGGAGCCCCAGTACTTC	CASSSTSEPQYF
.	TRBJ1-1	few	TRBV7-2	TGTGCCAGCAGCGCTAGAGGGCGGACACAAACTGAAGCTTTCTTT	CASSARGRTQTEAFF
TRBD1	TRBJ1-2	few	TRBV10-2	TGCGCCAGCGGTGAGGACAGGGAACACTATGGCTACACCTTC	CASGEDREHYGYTF
TRBD2	TRBJ2-2	few	TRBV25-1	TGTGCCAGCAGTGAATATCTAGCGGGAACGAACACCGGGGAGCTGTTTTTT	CASSEYLAGTNTGELFF
.	TRBJ1-1	.	TRBV28	TGTGCCAGCAGAACCGGCTGGACTGAAGCTTTCTTT	CASRTGWTEAFF
.	TRBJ2-1	.	TRBV20-1	TGCAGTGCTAGAGTGGCGGGGCCCTCCCCCCGAAGCTCCTACAATGAGCAGTTCTTC	CSARVAGPSPRSSYNEQFF
TRBD2	TRBJ2-1	.	TRBV5-4	TGTGCCAGCAGCCCGGAACTAGCGTTATACAATGAGCAGTTCTTC	CASSPELALYNEQFF
.	TRBJ2-4	.	TRBV6-6	TGTGCCAGCGGGGCGGAGGGAGGAAACATTCAGTACTTC	CASGAEGGNIQYF
.	TRBJ1-6	.	TRBV28	TGTGCCAGCAGCCAGACACAAGCGAGCTCCTATAATTCACCCCTCCACTTT	CASSQTQASSYNSPLHF
TRBD1	TRBJ1-1	.	TRBV29-1	TGCAGCGTTGGGGACACAGGGGAGCACACTGAAGCTTTCTTT	CSVGDTGEHTEAFF
.	TRBJ1-1	once	TRBV12-3/TRBV12-4	TGTGCCAGCAAACTACCGTTGGGGCGGCAAAACACTGAAGCTTTCTTT	CASKLPLGRQNTEAFF
TRBD2	TRBJ2-7	.	TRBV7-9	TGTGCCAGCTTGCGGGAGGGCTACGAGCAGTACTTC	CASLREGYEQYF
.	TRBJ2-1	.	TRBV7-9	TGTGCCAGCAGCCCTAGCGGGACAGGGAACAATGAGCAGTTCTTC	CASSPSGTGNNEQFF
.	TRBJ2-1	.	TRBV4-1	TGCGCCAGCAGCCAAGTACAGGACGGGGGCTACAATGAGCAGTTCTTC	CASSQVQDGGYNEQFF
.	TRBJ2-5	.	TRBV3-1	TGTGCCAGCAGCCGGGGGGTTGACGAGACCCAGTACTTC	CASSRGVDETQYF
.	TRBJ2-7	few	TRBV11-2	TGTGCCAGCAGCCAGATGGACTATGGAATCCCCGAGCAGTACTTC	CASSQMDYGIPEQYF
.	TRBJ2-1	few	TRBV6-5	TGTGCCAGCAGTTACACCCTATACAATGAGCAGTTCTTC	CASSYTLYNEQFF
TRBD1	TRBJ2-7	.	TRBV29-1	TGCAGCGTTGGGGACAGGGCTTCTTCCTACGAGCAGTACTTC	CSVGDRASSYEQYF
TRBD2	TRBJ2-7	many	TRBV28	TGTGCCAGCAGCTTATGGGGGGGCGAGCAGTACTTC	CASSLWGGEQYF
TRBD1	TRBJ2-3	.	TRBV11-3	TGTGCCAGCAGCCCTAGGGTGGGGGCGGGACAGGGGTCCTGGGATACGCAGTATTTT	CASSPRVGAGQGSWDTQYF
.	TRBJ2-7	.	TRBV6-2/TRBV6-3	TGTGCCAGCAGGTCAGGGAGCCACGAGCAGTACTTC	CASRSGSHEQYF
.	TRBJ1-5	.	TRBV28	TGTGCCAGCGACTGGGACCGCAATCAGCCCCAGCATTTT	CASDWDRNQPQHF
.	TRBJ2-3	.	TRBV2	TGTGCCAGCAGTGAGACCAGCAGCACAGATACGCAGTATTTT	CASSETSSTDTQYF
.	TRBJ1-4	.	TRBV9	TGTGCCAGCAGCGAAGAGGGTACAGCTAATGAAAGACTGTTTTTT	CASSEEGTANERLFF
.	TRBJ2-7	few	TRBV30	TGTGCCTGGAGTGTACCAGTCTACGAGCAGTACTTC	CAWSVPVYEQYF
.	TRBJ2-5	few	TRBV12-5	TGTGCTAGTGGTTTGGTATTGGGGGCAGGGGAGACCCAGTACTTC	CASGLVLGAGETQYF
TRBD1	TRBJ2-2	few	TRBV10-3	TGTGCCACCGGGACAGGGAGAACCACCGGGGAGCTGTTTTTT	CATGTGRTTGELFF
.	TRBJ2-3	.	TRBV12-3/TRBV12-4	TGTGCCAGCAGTTTAGAGGGGTCTTACTCTTTGTATTTT	CASSLEGSYSLYF
.	TRBJ2-3	.	TRBV29-1	TGCAGCGTTTGGAGGGGGGACGATGATACGCAGTATTTT	CSVWRGDDDTQYF
.	TRBJ2-7	.	TRBV7-2	TGTGCCAGCAGCTCTGGCGCGAAGGCCTACGAGCAGTACTTC	CASSSGAKAYEQYF